Below, 21 T cell receptor beta chains from the same sample are listed, as sequenced in a study of T cells in Graves' hyperthyroidism and ophthalmopathy. RNA transcripts provided the source from which TCR beta CDR3 regions were amplified. Primed by the HTBI set, a first-round RT-PCR was run on the TCR CDR3. In TCRdb, the multiplex PCR reads were re-called with MiXCR into one record per CDR3 protein. The sample lists about 200,000 distinct CDR3 sequences, 15% to 20% occurring once. Specimen: blood. All receptors come from a man aged 35-49 years with Graves' hyperthyroidism.

The table lists this clonotype with a few counts. The V gene is TRBV18, the J gene TRBJ2-5; maybe TRBD2 (6 bases). Between the trimmed V and J ends, which lost 0 bases and 4 bases, there was a span of 12 bases. CDR1 is KGHSH, CDR2 LQKENI, per germline. The CDR3 loop spans 15 amino acids. The CDR3 here is CASSPPGGEGETQYF. As DNA, the CDR3 is TGTGCCAGCTCACCACCGGGGGGTGAGGGAGAGACCCAGTACTTC.

This clonotype was seen many times. This sequence joins TRBV4-2 and TRBJ1-1; D is unresolved. V lost 0 bases and J lost 5, with 10 bases in between. CDR1 is LGHNA, CDR2 YNFKEQ, per germline. This CDR3 has 14 amino acids. Written as DNA, the CDR3 is TGTGCCAGCAGCCAAGAAACGGTAGTAACTGAAGCTTTCTTT. This encodes CASSQETVVTEAFF.

Ten or more counts support this clonotype. V is TRBV7-2 and J is TRBJ1-1; D gene ambiguous. V lost 7 bases to trimming and J lost 0 bases, with 6 bases between them. CDR3 length equals 12 residues. Germline CDR1 is SGHTA and CDR2 is FQGNSA. CDR3: CASTSVNTEAFF. The CDR3 nucleotides are TGTGCCAGCACCTCAGTGAACACTGAAGCTTTCTTT. The full variable domain, completed using reference TRBV7-2 and TRBJ1-1, is GAGVSQSPSNKVTEKGKDVELRCDPISGHTALYWYRQSLGQGLEFLIYFQGNSAPDKSGLPSDRFSAERTGGSVSTLTIQRTQQEDSAVYLCASTSVNTEAFFGQGTRLTVV.

The gene calls are TRBV7-9 and TRBJ2-3; perhaps TRBD2 as D (7 bases). Looked up from germline, CDR1 is SEHNR and CDR2 is FQNEAQ (reference sequence). V gave up 5 bases and J gave up 5 bases, with 14 bases separating them. The CDR3 is made up of 14 amino acids. CDR3 region: CASSRLGGQDTQYF. CDR3 sequence (DNA): TGTGCCAGCAGCCGTTTGGGGGGGCAAGATACGCAGTATTTT.

The V call is TRBV6-1, the J call TRBJ1-5; D unclear. Per germline, CDR1 MNHNS and CDR2 SASEGT. V gave up 8 bases and J gave up 1 base, with 9 bases separating them. The CDR3 runs to 13 residues. This chain's CDR3 is CASVAQSNQPQHF. In nucleotides, the CDR3 is TGTGCCAGCGTGGCACAGAGCAATCAGCCCCAGCATTTT.

This clonotype came up many times. The chain carries TRBV18 and TRBJ2-7; D uncertain. The V gene lost 1 base and the J gene lost 5 bases, with 6 bases spanning the gap. Germline V lookup: CDR1 KGHSH, CDR2 LQKENI. This CDR3 is built from 12 residues. The CDR3 region is CASSPRHHEQYF. The CDR3 DNA sequence: TGTGCCAGCTCACCACGACACCACGAGCAGTACTTC.

This clonotype was counted only a few times. The chain recombines TRBV6-1 with TRBJ1-4, with TRBD1 as a possible D gene (5 bases). V was pared by 7 bases and J by 8 bases, with 17 bases between. CDR1 and CDR2 from the germline V gene are MNHNS and SASEGT. The CDR3 is 14 amino acids. CDR3 sequence (DNA): TGTGCCAGCACCGAGGCTGGGGACCGGGAAAAACTGTTTTTT. This translates into CASTEAGDREKLFF.

This clonotype was seen at least ten times. V is TRBV6-5 and J is TRBJ1-1; D unresolved. From germline, CDR1 is MNHEY and CDR2 SVGAGI. Trimming left V 2 bases short and J 2 bases short, with 9 bases between. The CDR3 has 14 amino acids. CDR3 nucleotide sequence: TGTGCCAGCAGTTACGGATCTACAAACACTGAAGCTTTCTTT. It encodes CASSYGSTNTEAFF.

This clonotype was detected only once. The genes are TRBV15 and TRBJ1-1, with 9 positions matching TRBD1. With 0 bases clipped from V and 0 bases from J, the junction kept 8 bases outside the gene matches. This CDR3 spans 18 amino acids. The V gene's germline CDR1 is LNHNV and CDR2 YYDKDF (reference sequence). CDR3 nucleotide sequence: TGTGCCACCAGCAGAGACACGGGACAGGGAACTTTGAACACTGAAGCTTTCTTT. Protein product: CATSRDTGQGTLNTEAFF.

This chain links TRBV18 with TRBJ1-1; TRBD1 is a possible D gene (5 bases). V dropped 8 bases and J dropped 1 base, with 14 bases sitting between them. CDR1 KGHSH and CDR2 LQKENI come from the germline V gene. CDR3 length: 14 amino acids. CDR3 region: CASTSFGGNTEAFF. In DNA form, the CDR3 reads TGTGCCAGCACCTCTTTCGGGGGGAACACTGAAGCTTTCTTT.

The table lists this clonotype with many counts. This rearrangement joins TRBV7-2 to TRBJ1-2; D remains ambiguous. Per the germline V gene, CDR1 is SGHTA and CDR2 is FQGNSA. V was clipped by 4 bases and J by 4 bases, with 10 bases between them. The CDR3 runs 13 residues. The CDR3 region is CASSSGIGYGYTF. CDR3 DNA: TGTGCCAGCAGCTCAGGTATCGGCTATGGCTACACCTTC.

Only a few counts were recorded for this clonotype. The chain links TRBV6-1 to TRBJ2-7, with 9 positions matching TRBD1. This CDR3 region has 14 residues. Germline lookup yields CDR1 MNHNS and CDR2 SASEGT. Trimming removed 9 bases from V and 1 base from J; junction bases left unmatched: 7. CDR3 nucleotide sequence: TGTGCCAGTTCCACAGGGGGCGCATCCTACGAGCAGTACTTC. Translation: CASSTGGASYEQYF.

This clonotype was observed at least ten times. This chain joins TRBV6-1 and TRBJ2-5, with 11 positions matching TRBD2. Per the germline V gene, CDR1 is MNHNS and CDR2 is SASEGT. CDR3 length equals 15 residues. The trim removed 6 bases at V and 4 bases at J, leaving 7 bases unmatched. CDR3 protein: CASRPTSGGTETQYF. In DNA form, the CDR3 reads TGTGCCAGCAGACCCACTAGCGGGGGAACAGAGACCCAGTACTTC.

This clonotype was seen at least ten times. The V call is TRBV7-9, the J call TRBJ2-3, with D hard to call. The CDR3 consists of 15 residues. V was pared by 1 base and J by 4 bases, with 12 bases between. Germline V gene sequence: CDR1 SEHNR, CDR2 FQNEAQ (reference sequence). The CDR3 sequence is CASSLVRGMADTQYF. In nucleotides, the CDR3 is TGTGCCAGCAGCTTAGTGCGAGGAATGGCAGATACGCAGTATTTT.

With regard to this clonotype: An end of the junction differs from the germline gene, which may be a read error. This chain connects TRBV5-1 to TRBJ2-3, with 7 positions matching TRBD1. This CDR3 is built from 14 residues. Per the germline V gene, CDR1 is SGHRS and CDR2 is YFSETQ. The CDR3 loop reads CANRSGQSTDMQYF. In DNA form, the CDR3 reads TGCGCCAACAGATCGGGACAGAGCACAGATATGCAGTATTTT.

This clonotype was counted only a few times. The rearrangement uses TRBV5-1 and TRBJ2-1; TRBD2 matches 7 bases. There are 16 residues in the CDR3. V trimming: 4 bases; J trimming: 0 bases; junction bases outside the gene matches: 7. Looked up from germline, CDR1 is SGHRS and CDR2 is YFSETQ. As DNA, the CDR3 is TGCGCCAGCAGCGGGGGGGGGGGGAACTCCTACAATGAGCAGTTCTTC. It specifies CASSGGGGNSYNEQFF.

This clonotype came up many times. The chain combines TRBV7-8 with TRBJ2-7; TRBD1 agrees at 7 bases. Trimming removed 6 bases from V and 2 bases from J; junction bases left unmatched: 13. The CDR3 sequence is 16 residues long. Germline loops: CDR1 SGHVS, CDR2 FQNEAQ. The CDR3 region has the DNA TGTGCCAGCAGGTTAACGGGACAGCCGAGCCCCTACGAGCAGTACTTC. Protein product: CASRLTGQPSPYEQYF.

This clonotype was detected a few times. The chain uses TRBV6-1 and TRBJ1-6; D unclear. This CDR3 is built from 12 residues. The ends were cut back, 6 bases at V and 7 bases at J, with 7 bases in the middle. The V gene's germline CDR1 is MNHNS and CDR2 SASEGT. CDR3 region: CASRVRNSPLHF. The CDR3 DNA follows: TGTGCCAGCAGGGTGAGGAATTCACCCCTCCACTTT.

The sample holds many counts of this clonotype. The rearrangement joins TRBV7-3 to TRBJ2-1; D is possibly TRBD1 (6 bases). Germline V gives CDR1 SGHTA, CDR2 FQGTGA. With 5 bases removed from V and 3 bases from J, the gap between germline ends came to 8 bases. The CDR3 is 13 amino acids. The CDR3 region is CASSPDSYNEQFF. The CDR3 coding sequence is TGTGCCAGCAGCCCGGACAGCTACAATGAGCAGTTCTTC.

This clonotype was detected only a few times. Just one base apart from a much larger clone, this may be a read error. The V and J genes are TRBV7-2 and TRBJ2-7; TRBD1 matches 7 bases. Germline CDR1 SGHTA, CDR2 FQGNSA. With V trimmed by 3 bases and J by 7 bases, 9 bases remained unmatched. This CDR3 has 14 amino acids. Here the CDR3 reads CASSFLGTAGEQYF. The CDR3 DNA is TGTGCCAGCAGCTTTCTCGGGACAGCCGGGGAGCAGTACTTC.

In this sample, this clonotype turned up many times. This chain connects TRBV9 to TRBJ1-2; D is undetermined. CDR1 is SGDLS and CDR2 is YYNGEE in the germline V gene. Trimming took off 0 bases at V and 7 bases at J, with 13 bases between the two ends. The CDR3 covers 14 residues. CDR3 residues: CASSVDSAEGGYTF. CDR3 sequence (DNA): TGTGCCAGCAGCGTAGATTCTGCTGAGGGTGGCTACACCTTC.